Here is one T cell receptor beta chain with its context. The antigen remains undetermined. The sample originates from a study of shared clonotypes between healthy human individuals. Researchers divided each subset's genomic DNA evenly across several immunoSEQ plates. Here immunoSEQ multiplex PCR was the method, and the copy in TCRdb shows in-frame clones only, minus some. Here the sample spans about 2 million clones, approximately 94% being singletons. The study's findings and limits: Limitation of the genetic and exposure-history diversity represented came from the few donors. Generation probabilities of non-shared clonotypes were lower (relative to those shared by all four donors).

CDR3 length: 17 amino acids. The V segment lost 0 bases and the J segment 2 bases; nucleotides outside the gene matches: 9. Germline V CDR1 and CDR2: SGHRS, YFSETQ. Terminally differentiated effector memory CD45RA+ cells were excluded from the naive CD8 cells, which were CD45RO-negative and positively selected for CCR7. All of the donors resided in Nashville, Tennessee, and each was a Caucasian adult. The chain is built from TRBV5-1 and TRBJ2-5; 8 bases match TRBD2. This sequence originates from a young man in good health. The sequenced material came from naive CD8+ T cells sorted from blood. CDR3 DNA sequence: TGCGCCAGCAGCTTGGCCAGTCCTAGCGGGCTTCAAGAGACCCAGTACTTC. It translates to CASSLASPSGLQETQYF.